This entry lists 29 T cell receptor beta chains sequenced from one sample in a study of blood T cell repertoires in COVID-19. Produced via immunoSEQ multiplex PCR; TCRdb's table is partial and in-frame only. The sample includes roughly 250,000 clones, roughly 90% of them seen just once. The sample consisted of PBMCs or T cells enriched from blood (not recorded which). These receptors all stem from a man aged 35 to 55 who had recovered from COVID-19.

The chain links TRBV6-5 to TRBJ1-3, with unresolved D. The germline CDR1 and CDR2 sequences are MNHEY and SVGAGI. This CDR3 is built from 12 residues. Between the trimmed V and J ends, which lost 5 bases and 6 bases, there was a span of 8 bases. This CDR3 is CASSPTENTIYF. CDR3 DNA sequence: TGTGCCAGCAGTCCCACAGAAAACACCATATATTTT.

The V gene is TRBV7-9, the J gene TRBJ1-5, with D perhaps TRBD1 (6 bases). V was cut by 2 bases and J by 2 bases, with 16 bases left in between. Germline CDR1 SEHNR, CDR2 FQNEAQ (reference sequence). CDR3 size: 17 residues. DNA of the CDR3: TGTGCCAGCAGCTTACTATCAGGGGTAGGGGGCAATCAGCCCCAGCATTTT. Encoded protein: CASSLLSGVGGNQPQHF.

This clone was detected once. CDR3 sequence: CASSFSSGTNYGYTF. DNA for the CDR3: TGCGCCAGCAGCTTCTCCAGCGGAACTAACTATGGCTACACCTTC. This rearrangement joins TRBV5-1 to TRBJ1-2, with D hard to call. The CDR3 totals 15 residues. The V and J ends lost 2 bases and 0 bases respectively, with 11 bases between them. The germline CDR1 and CDR2 sequences are SGHRS and YFSETQ.

The chain couples TRBV5-1 to TRBJ2-1; TRBD2 agrees at 10 bases. V trimming: 4 bases; J trimming: 6 bases; junction bases outside the gene matches: 19. Germline V gives CDR1 SGHRS, CDR2 YFSETQ. This CDR3 region has 19 residues. The CDR3 protein is CASSLLASGGIPGRNEQFF. DNA of the CDR3: TGCGCCAGCAGCCTCCTTGCTAGCGGGGGCATCCCGGGTCGCAATGAGCAGTTCTTC.

The chain combines TRBV25-1 with TRBJ1-5; D might be TRBD1 (5 bases). Trimming removed 5 bases at V and 5 bases at J, with 10 bases between. CDR1 is MGHDK, CDR2 SYGVNS, per germline. CDR3 length: 13 residues. The CDR3 loop is CASSQGLHQPQHF. DNA of the CDR3: TGTGCCAGCAGTCAGGGTTTACATCAGCCCCAGCATTTT.

The rearrangement links TRBV6-4 to TRBJ2-1, with no clear D. Per the germline V gene, CDR1 is MRHNA and CDR2 is SNTAGT. CDR3 length equals 15 residues. V gave up 0 bases and J gave up 2 bases, with 8 bases separating them. CDR3 in DNA: TGTGCCAGCAGTGACTCGCACGGAGCCTACAATGAGCAGTTCTTC. Translated: CASSDSHGAYNEQFF.

This chain's CDR3 is CASSVGSGSGANVLTF. CDR3 in DNA: TGTGCCAGTAGTGTCGGGTCGGGCTCTGGGGCCAACGTCCTGACTTTC. The chain employs TRBV19 and TRBJ2-6; no definite D call. CDR1 is LNHDA, CDR2 SQIVND, per germline (reference sequence). The CDR3 spans 16 residues. The V and J ends lost 5 bases and 0 bases respectively, with 11 bases between them.

The V and J genes are TRBV29-1 and TRBJ2-7; TRBD1 is a possible D gene (5 bases). V was clipped by 6 bases and J by 4 bases, with 16 bases between them. Germline values: CDR1 SQVTM, CDR2 ANQGSEA. The CDR3 runs 13 residues. The CDR3 loop reads CSVRKGFAYEQYF. The DNA for the CDR3 is TGCAGCGTAAGGAAGGGGTTTGCTTACGAGCAGTACTTC.

Remarks on this clone: The sample carries other DNA sequences with the same CDR3. This chain uses TRBV7-2 with TRBJ1-5; D unresolved. The CDR3 is 15 residues long. From germline, CDR1 is SGHTA and CDR2 FQGNSA. Trimming shortened V by 2 bases and J by 1 base, and 9 bases separated the two germline ends. This CDR3 is CASSLSSLSNQPQHF. The CDR3 DNA follows: TGTGCCAGCAGCTTAAGTAGTTTGAGCAATCAGCCCCAGCATTTT.

The chain is built from TRBV2 and TRBJ1-5, with TRBD1 identical over 8 bases. The germline gives CDR1 SNHLY, CDR2 FYNNEI. With V trimmed by 7 bases and J by 5 bases, 7 bases remained unmatched. The CDR3 consists of 14 residues. The CDR3 spells CASNDRGTDQPQHF. CDR3 in DNA: TGTGCCAGCAACGACAGGGGTACCGATCAGCCCCAGCATTTT.

The chain carries TRBV7-2 and TRBJ2-7, with 8 bases fitting TRBD1. The junction had 24 bases not matched to a gene; V was cut back by 5 bases and J by 9 bases. The CDR3 length is 18 residues. The germline gives CDR1 SGHTA, CDR2 FQGNSA. CDR3 nucleotides: TGTGCCAGCAGCCAGGACAGGGCTGGGGGATCGATGGGAAAGGGGCAGTACTTC. It encodes CASSQDRAGGSMGKGQYF.

The chain links TRBV4-3 to TRBJ2-7; 9 positions agree with TRBD1. Germline V gives CDR1 LGHNA, CDR2 YSLEER. V lost 2 bases and J lost 6; bases outside the gene matches: 11. This CDR3 has 16 residues. In nucleotides, the CDR3 is TGCGCCAGCAGCCAATCTACAGGGGGCGGTAGGGGCGAGCAGTACTTC. Amino acids: CASSQSTGGGRGEQYF.

The V and J genes are TRBV4-1 and TRBJ2-2, with 14 bases that match TRBD2. V dropped 6 bases and J dropped 2; count of bases not matched to a gene: 5. Germline V lookup: CDR1 MGHRA, CDR2 YSYEKL. The CDR3 is made up of 17 amino acids. The CDR3 DNA is TGCGCCAGCAGACAGACTAGCGGGGGGGCAAACACCGGGGAGCTGTTTTTT. It encodes CASRQTSGGANTGELFF.

The V call is TRBV19, the J call TRBJ1-2; weak D call: TRBD1 (5 bases). This CDR3 is 13 amino acids long. V lost 4 bases, J lost 4 bases, and 10 bases lay in between. Per the germline V gene, CDR1 is LNHDA and CDR2 is SQIVND (reference sequence). For the CDR3, the DNA is TGTGCCAGTAGTAGCGGGGGATCCTATGGCTACACCTTC. Translated, it gives CASSSGGSYGYTF.

The chain is built from TRBV19 and TRBJ2-5, with D possibly TRBD1 on 5 matching bases. Germline-derived CDR1 and CDR2 are LNHDA and SQIVND (reference sequence). V dropped 1 base and J dropped 2 bases, with 8 bases sitting between them. The CDR3 extends over 14 amino acids. The DNA for the CDR3 is TGTGCCAGTAGTATAGCTCAGGGTCAAGAGACCCAGTACTTC. Protein: CASSIAQGQETQYF.

The rearrangement uses TRBV10-3 and TRBJ1-1; a possible D gene is TRBD1 (6 bases). Trimming removed 0 bases at V and 1 base at J, with 9 bases between. CDR1 and CDR2 (germline): ENHRY, SYGVKD. The CDR3 runs to 15 residues. In nucleotides, the CDR3 is TGTGCCATCAGTGAGTCGGGACACCCGAACACTGAAGCTTTCTTT. Translation: CAISESGHPNTEAFF.

The V and J genes are TRBV7-2 and TRBJ2-7; 9 bases align to TRBD2. Germline V lookup: CDR1 SGHTA, CDR2 FQGNSA. The trim removed 5 bases at V and 0 bases at J, leaving 2 bases unmatched. The CDR3 covers 14 residues. CDR3 sequence reads: CASSRSGSSYEQYF. Here the CDR3 DNA reads TGTGCCAGCAGCCGTAGCGGGAGCTCCTACGAGCAGTACTTC.

This chain joins TRBV7-9 and TRBJ2-6; possibly TRBD1 for D (5 bases). Per the germline V gene, CDR1 is SEHNR and CDR2 is FQNEAQ (reference sequence). V was pared by 2 bases and J by 1 base, with 12 bases between. This CDR3 is built from 17 residues. CDR3 in DNA: TGTGCCAGCAGCTTACCGGCAGGGTTTTCTGGGGCCAACGTCCTGACTTTC. Translation: CASSLPAGFSGANVLTF.

V usage is TRBV6-6 and J usage is TRBJ1-2, with TRBD1 identical over 7 bases. The CDR3 covers 16 residues. Per the germline V gene, CDR1 is MNHNY and CDR2 is SVGAGI (reference sequence). Trimming at V came to 3 bases and at J to 2 bases, leaving 9 bases not matched to a gene. Written as DNA, the CDR3 is TGTGCCAGCAGTTATTTTTCGGGACAGTCCAACTATGGCTACACCTTC. Protein: CASSYFSGQSNYGYTF.

V is TRBV6-5 and J is TRBJ2-7; 7 bases agree with TRBD2. V dropped 0 bases and J dropped 0; count of bases not matched to a gene: 2. This CDR3 spans 15 amino acids. Germline V gives CDR1 MNHEY, CDR2 SVGAGI. The CDR3 loop reads CASSYSGGSSYEQYF. CDR3 DNA: TGTGCCAGCAGTTACTCCGGCGGGAGCTCCTACGAGCAGTACTTC.

The V gene is TRBV3-1 (or the pseudogene TRBV3-2), the J gene TRBJ2-7; D uncertain. CDR1 is LGHDT and CDR2 is YNNKEL in the germline V gene (reference sequence). This CDR3 has 13 residues. The V and J ends lost 1 base and 2 bases respectively, with 6 bases between them. The CDR3 DNA reads as TGTGCCAGCAGCCAAGTACGGGCCTACGAGCAGTACTTC. This encodes CASSQVRAYEQYF.

This clone is a singleton in its sample. The J gene is TRBJ2-7, the V gene TRBV7-8; D is possibly TRBD1 (5 bases). The germline V gene encodes CDR1 SGHVS and CDR2 FQNEAQ. Trimming took 2 bases from V and 6 from J, leaving 8 bases between them. The CDR3 sequence is 12 residues long. The CDR3 is CASSLRGGEQYF. Here the CDR3 DNA reads TGTGCCAGCAGCTTAAGGGGCGGCGAGCAGTACTTC.

This chain uses TRBV11-3 with TRBJ2-1; D perhaps matches TRBD2 (5 bases). V was shortened by 0 bases and J by 9 bases, with 15 bases between the two germline ends. Per germline, CDR1 SGHNT and CDR2 YENEEA. The CDR3 covers 15 residues. CDR3 coding DNA: TGTGCCAGCAGCTTAGATTGGGCGAGGGTCGCTGAGCAGTTCTTC. Amino acids: CASSLDWARVAEQFF.

This rearrangement joins TRBV18 to TRBJ1-3, with no clear D. Germline V gene data show CDR1 as KGHSH and CDR2 as LQKENI. Trimming stripped 2 bases from V and 0 bases from J, with 8 bases between. This CDR3 has 15 amino acids. The CDR3 here is CASSPIRNSGNTIYF. The CDR3 DNA follows: TGTGCCAGCTCACCAATTAGAAACTCTGGAAACACCATATATTTT. Full variable domain (remainder filled in from reference TRBV18 and TRBJ1-3): NAGVMQNPRHLVRRRGQEARLRCSPMKGHSHVYWYRQLPEEGLKFMVYLQKENIIDESGMPKERFSAEFPKEGPSILRIQQVVRGDSAAYFCASSPIRNSGNTIYFGEGSWLTVV.

V gene TRBV27 combines with J gene TRBJ1-1; 7 bases match TRBD1. V lost 3 bases and J lost 0; bases outside the gene matches: 4. The CDR3 has 15 amino acids. Germline CDR1 MNHEY, CDR2 SMNVEV (reference sequence). CDR3 nucleotide sequence: TGTGCCAGCAGTTTGGCGGGACAGCTGAACACTGAAGCTTTCTTT. Protein: CASSLAGQLNTEAFF.

V usage is TRBV12-3 or TRBV12-4 and J usage is TRBJ1-2; TRBD1 is a possible D gene (5 bases). Trimming stripped 5 bases from V and 8 bases from J, with 9 bases between. The CDR3 extends over 11 amino acids. The CDR3, as DNA: TGTGCCAGCAGTCAAGGGGTCGGCTACACCTTC. It is translated as CASSQGVGYTF.

V is TRBV3-1 (or the pseudogene TRBV3-2) and J is TRBJ2-5, with D possibly matching TRBD2 (6 bases). This CDR3 contains 14 residues. The germline CDR1 and CDR2 sequences are LGHDT and YNNKEL (reference sequence). V gave up 0 bases and J gave up 4 bases, with 9 bases separating them. The CDR3 protein is CASSQDPGGETQYF. The CDR3 nucleotides are TGTGCCAGCAGCCAAGATCCCGGGGGAGAGACCCAGTACTTC.

For the CDR3, the DNA is TGTGCCAGCAGCTTGACTTCCTCGGGACAGAGCAATCAGCCCCAGCATTTT. Translated: CASSLTSSGQSNQPQHF. V is TRBV5-6 and J is TRBJ1-5; 7 bases are shared with TRBD1. The V and J ends lost 1 base and 1 base, in that order; junction bases with no gene match: 8. Germline assignment: CDR1 SGHDT and CDR2 YYEEEE. This CDR3 spans 17 amino acids.

V usage is TRBV24-1 and J usage is TRBJ2-3; 8 bases match TRBD1. Germline lookup yields CDR1 KGHDR and CDR2 SFDVKD. Trimming removed 1 base from V and 6 bases from J; junction bases left unmatched: 5. The CDR3 has 15 amino acids. The CDR3 DNA reads TGTGCCACCAGTGATTTTGGACAGGGAGGTGATACGCAGTATTTT. This codes for CATSDFGQGGDTQYF.